The next 3 T cell receptor beta chains were all read from a single sample in a study of blood T cell repertoires in COVID-19. Sequencing used immunoSEQ multiplex PCR; TCRdb keeps in-frame clones, though not all of them. In the table there are some 700,000 clones, 85% to 90% of which are singletons. The specimen sequenced was peripheral blood. The receptors stem from a woman under 30 with acute or convalescent COVID-19.

The chain carries TRBV6-4 and TRBJ2-3; D is perhaps TRBD2 (6 bases). This CDR3 region has 16 residues. The germline V gene encodes CDR1 MRHNA and CDR2 SNTAGT. The V gene lost 3 bases and the J gene lost 2 bases, with 15 bases spanning the gap. CDR3 DNA: TGTGCCAGCAGTGAGGGAGGAGGGGCTTCCACAGATACGCAGTATTTT. It codes for CASSEGGGASTDTQYF.

The chain carries TRBV2 and TRBJ2-2, with 10 bases matching TRBD1. In germline, CDR1 is SNHLY, CDR2 FYNNEI. V shed 6 bases, J shed 7 bases, and the junction held 5 bases outside the gene matches. CDR3 length: 14 amino acids. The CDR3 coding sequence is TGTGCCAGCAGGGGGGACAGGGGTCACGGGGAGCTGTTTTTT. Translation: CASRGDRGHGELFF.

The chain employs TRBV9 and TRBJ2-3; TRBD2 matches at 9 bases. CDR1 and CDR2 from the germline V gene are SGDLS and YYNGEE. The trim removed 4 bases at V and 3 bases at J, leaving 9 bases unmatched. The CDR3 sequence is 16 residues long. The CDR3 is CASSSRPSGETDTQYF. For the CDR3, the DNA is TGTGCCAGCAGCTCCCGACCTAGCGGGGAAACAGATACGCAGTATTTT.